This TCR beta chain was sequenced for a study of Graves' ophthalmopathy and Graves' hyperthyroidism. Study-level background: At the time of initial diagnosis and before any treatment, peripheral blood was collected.

Study results and limitations: In predicting ophthalmopathy progression, the model reached approximately 71% sensitivity and about 73% specificity.

The CDR3 sequence is 13 residues long. The germline V gene encodes CDR1 MNHEY and CDR2 SVGEGT. V lost 8 bases and J 5 bases, leaving 15 bases between the germline ends. For repertoire sequencing, the TCR beta CDR3 regions were amplified from RNA transcripts. RT-PCR with HTBI primers came first, then second-round multiplex PCR. TCRdb recomputed calls from the multiplex PCR reads with MiXCR, one row per CDR3 protein. The sample holds 400,000 to 500,000 distinct CDR3 sequences; around a fifth are singletons and the top ten take 2.5% to 3.5%. In regard to this clonotype: No antigen is known for it.

The sequence was collected from a woman in her late teens or twenties with stable Graves' hyperthyroidism. The rearrangement links TRBV6-2 or TRBV6-3 to TRBJ1-1; no definite D call. The material sequenced was peripheral blood. The CDR3 region has the DNA TGTGCCAGCCTGGCGGGTGCGAAGACTGAAGCTTTCTTT. It translates to CASLAGAKTEAFF.